Here is one T cell receptor beta chain with its context. Authors' data handling: Amplification of reference gene primers provided the estimated nucleated cell counts. Clones were sequenced by immunoSEQ multiplex PCR, and TCRdb holds only the in-frame ones, with some missing. V and J calls and clone size follow that table, whereas D and trimming were derived from the DNA. The sample consists of roughly 90,000 clones, approximately 87% of them appearing once. The entry originates in a study of blood T cell repertoires in COVID-19. At the level of the study: COVID-19 samples collected from the United States, Italy and Spain covered acute and convalescent phases. From T cells, B-cell-depleted T cells, or PBMCs came the material, which was cDNA or gDNA.

The CDR3 covers 16 residues. The V gene lost 4 bases and the J gene lost 1 base, with 17 bases spanning the gap. From germline, CDR1 is SGHDT and CDR2 YYEEEE. The V call is TRBV5-6, the J call TRBJ1-2, with D unclear. Sequenced: peripheral blood. The origin of this receptor is a human donor with active COVID-19. The donor label of this sample is uncertain. CDR3 DNA sequence: TGTGCCAGCAGCCCAGCGGGGTCTGGACTTAACTATGGCTACACCTTC. Its protein product is CASSPAGSGLNYGYTF.